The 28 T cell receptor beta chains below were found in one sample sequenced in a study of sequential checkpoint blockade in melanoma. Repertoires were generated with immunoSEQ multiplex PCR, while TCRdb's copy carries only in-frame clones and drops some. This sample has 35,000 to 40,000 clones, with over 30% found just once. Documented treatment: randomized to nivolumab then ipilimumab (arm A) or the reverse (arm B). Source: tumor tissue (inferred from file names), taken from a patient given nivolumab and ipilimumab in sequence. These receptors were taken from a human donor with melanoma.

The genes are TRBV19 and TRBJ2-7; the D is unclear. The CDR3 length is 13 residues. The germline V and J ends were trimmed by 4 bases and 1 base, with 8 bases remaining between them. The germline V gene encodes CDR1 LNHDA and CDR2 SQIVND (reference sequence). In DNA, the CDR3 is TGTGCCAGTAGTACGGGCAGTTCCTACGAGCAGTACTTC. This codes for CASSTGSSYEQYF.

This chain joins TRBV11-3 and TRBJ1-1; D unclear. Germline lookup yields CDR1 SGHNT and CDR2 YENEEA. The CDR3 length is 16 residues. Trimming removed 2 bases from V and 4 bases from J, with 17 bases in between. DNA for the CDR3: TGTGCCAGCAGCTTACGATATGGGTCTTGGGGCACTGAAGCTTTCTTT. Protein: CASSLRYGSWGTEAFF.

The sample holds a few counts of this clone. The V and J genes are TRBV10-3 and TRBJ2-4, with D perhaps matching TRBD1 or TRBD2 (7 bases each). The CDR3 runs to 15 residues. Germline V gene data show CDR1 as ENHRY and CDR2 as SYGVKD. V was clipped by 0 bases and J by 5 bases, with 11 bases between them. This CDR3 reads CAISESGGGQNIQYF. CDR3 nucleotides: TGTGCCATCAGTGAGTCGGGAGGGGGCCAAAACATTCAGTACTTC.

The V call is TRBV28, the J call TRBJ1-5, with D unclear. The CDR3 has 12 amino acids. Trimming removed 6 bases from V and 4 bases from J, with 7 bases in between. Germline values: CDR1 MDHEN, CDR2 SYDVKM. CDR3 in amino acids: CASRPLNQPQHF. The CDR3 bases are TGTGCCAGCAGACCCTTGAATCAGCCCCAGCATTTT.

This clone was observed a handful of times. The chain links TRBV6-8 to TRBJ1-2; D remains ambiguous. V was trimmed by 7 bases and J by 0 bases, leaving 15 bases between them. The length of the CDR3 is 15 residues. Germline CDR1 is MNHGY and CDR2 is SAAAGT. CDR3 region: CASTPAGGSNYGYTF. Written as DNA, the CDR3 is TGTGCCAGCACCCCCGCCGGCGGGTCTAACTATGGCTACACCTTC.

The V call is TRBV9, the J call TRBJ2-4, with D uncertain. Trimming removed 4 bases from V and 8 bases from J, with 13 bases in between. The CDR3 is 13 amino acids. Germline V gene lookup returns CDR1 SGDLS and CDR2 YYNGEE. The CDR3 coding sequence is TGTGCCAGCAGCTTTGGCCGTGGGGACATTCAGTACTTC. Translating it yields CASSFGRGDIQYF.

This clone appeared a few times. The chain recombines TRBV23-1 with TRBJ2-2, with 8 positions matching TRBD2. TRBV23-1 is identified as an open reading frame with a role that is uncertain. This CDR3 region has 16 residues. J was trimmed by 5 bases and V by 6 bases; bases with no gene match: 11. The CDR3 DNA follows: TGCGCCAGCAGCCAACGGGGGGGCGTCAGTACCGGGGAGCTGTTTTTT. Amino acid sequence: CASSQRGGVSTGELFF.

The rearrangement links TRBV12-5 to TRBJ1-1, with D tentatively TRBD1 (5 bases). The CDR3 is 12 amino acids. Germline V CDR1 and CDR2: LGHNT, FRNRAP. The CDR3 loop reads CASIIQGTEAFF. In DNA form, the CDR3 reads TGTGCCAGCATTATCCAGGGCACTGAAGCTTTCTTT.

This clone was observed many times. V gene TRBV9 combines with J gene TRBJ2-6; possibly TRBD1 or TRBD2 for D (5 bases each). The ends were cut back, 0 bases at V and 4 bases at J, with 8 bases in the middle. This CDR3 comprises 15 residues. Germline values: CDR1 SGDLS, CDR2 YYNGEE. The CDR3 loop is CASSVGGAGANVLTF. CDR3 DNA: TGTGCCAGCAGCGTAGGAGGGGCCGGGGCCAACGTCCTGACTTTC.

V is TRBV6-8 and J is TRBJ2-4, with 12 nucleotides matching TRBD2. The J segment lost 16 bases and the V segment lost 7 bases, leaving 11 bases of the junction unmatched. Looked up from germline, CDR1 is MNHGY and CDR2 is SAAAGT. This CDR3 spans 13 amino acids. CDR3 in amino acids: CASTTTSGRIGYF. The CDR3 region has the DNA TGTGCCAGCACCACGACTAGCGGGAGAATAGGATACTTC.

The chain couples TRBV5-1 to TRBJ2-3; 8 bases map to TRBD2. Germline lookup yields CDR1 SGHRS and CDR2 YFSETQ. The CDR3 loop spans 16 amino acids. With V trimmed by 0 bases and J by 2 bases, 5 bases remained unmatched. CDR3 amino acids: CASSLAVGGATDTQYF. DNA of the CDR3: TGCGCCAGCAGCTTGGCCGTCGGGGGGGCCACAGATACGCAGTATTTT. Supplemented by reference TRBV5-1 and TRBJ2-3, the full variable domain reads KAGVTQTPRYLIKTRGQQVTLSCSPISGHRSVSWYQQTPGQGLQFLFEYFSETQRNKGNFPGRFSGRQFSNSRSEMNVSTLELGDSALYLCASSLAVGGATDTQYFGPGTRLTVL.

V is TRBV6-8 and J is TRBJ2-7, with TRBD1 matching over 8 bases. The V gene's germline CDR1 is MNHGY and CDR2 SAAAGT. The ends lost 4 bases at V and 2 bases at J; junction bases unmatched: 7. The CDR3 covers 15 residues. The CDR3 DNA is TGTGCCAGCAGTTTGGATGGACAGGGCACCTACGAGCAGTACTTC. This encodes CASSLDGQGTYEQYF.

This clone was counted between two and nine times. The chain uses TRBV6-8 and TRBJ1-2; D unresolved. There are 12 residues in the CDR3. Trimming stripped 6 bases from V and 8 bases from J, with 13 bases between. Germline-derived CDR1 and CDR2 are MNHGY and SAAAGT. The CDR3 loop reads CASSSPLRGYTF. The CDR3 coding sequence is TGTGCCAGCAGCTCGCCCCTACGAGGCTACACCTTC.

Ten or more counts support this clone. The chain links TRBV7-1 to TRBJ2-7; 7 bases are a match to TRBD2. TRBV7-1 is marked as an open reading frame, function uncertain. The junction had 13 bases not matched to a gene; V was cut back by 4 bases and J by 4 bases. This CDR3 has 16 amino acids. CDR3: CASSLGPAGESYEQYF. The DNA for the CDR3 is TGTGCCAGCAGCTTAGGGCCCGCGGGAGAAAGTTACGAGCAGTACTTC.

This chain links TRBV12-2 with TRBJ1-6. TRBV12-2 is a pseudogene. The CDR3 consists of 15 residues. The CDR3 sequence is CASRGETSYNSPLHF. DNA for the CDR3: TGTGCCTCCCGGGGAGAGACCTCTTATAATTCACCCCTCCACTTT.

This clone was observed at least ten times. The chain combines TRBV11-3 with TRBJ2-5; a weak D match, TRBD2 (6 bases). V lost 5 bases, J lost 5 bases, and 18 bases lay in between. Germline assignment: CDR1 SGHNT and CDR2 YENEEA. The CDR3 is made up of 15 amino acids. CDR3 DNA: TGTGCCAGCAGCATCCGGCTAGCTGGGGGGGAGACCCAGTACTTC. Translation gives CASSIRLAGGETQYF.

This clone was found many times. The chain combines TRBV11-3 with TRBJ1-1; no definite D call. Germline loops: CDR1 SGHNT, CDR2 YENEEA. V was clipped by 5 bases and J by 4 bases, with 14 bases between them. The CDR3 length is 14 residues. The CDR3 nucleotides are TGTGCCAGCAGCCCGACGTTTGCGGGCACTGAAGCTTTCTTT. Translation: CASSPTFAGTEAFF.

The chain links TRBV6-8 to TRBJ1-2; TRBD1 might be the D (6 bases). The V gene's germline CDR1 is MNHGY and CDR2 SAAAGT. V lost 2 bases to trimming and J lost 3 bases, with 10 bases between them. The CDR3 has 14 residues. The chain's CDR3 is CASSYRGRDYGYTF. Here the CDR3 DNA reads TGTGCCAGCAGTTACAGGGGGAGAGACTATGGCTACACCTTC.

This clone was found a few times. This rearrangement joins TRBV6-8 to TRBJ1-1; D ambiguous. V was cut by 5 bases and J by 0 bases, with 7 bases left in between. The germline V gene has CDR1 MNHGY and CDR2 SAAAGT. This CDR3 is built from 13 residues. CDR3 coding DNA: TGTGCCAGCAGTGGTCAGATGAACACTGAAGCTTTCTTT. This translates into CASSGQMNTEAFF.

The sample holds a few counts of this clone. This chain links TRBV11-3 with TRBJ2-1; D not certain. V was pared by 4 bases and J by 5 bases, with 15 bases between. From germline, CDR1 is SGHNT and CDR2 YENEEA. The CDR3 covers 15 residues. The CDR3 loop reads CASSYSAALNNEQFF. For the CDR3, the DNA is TGTGCCAGCAGCTACTCGGCGGCCCTAAACAATGAGCAGTTCTTC.

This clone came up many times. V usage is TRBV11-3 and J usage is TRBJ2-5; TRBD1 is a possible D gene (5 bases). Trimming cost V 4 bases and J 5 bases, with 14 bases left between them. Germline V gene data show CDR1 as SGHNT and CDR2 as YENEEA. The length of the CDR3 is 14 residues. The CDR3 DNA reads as TGTGCCAGCAGCTGGTCCAGGGAAACCGAGACCCAGTACTTC. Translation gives CASSWSRETETQYF.

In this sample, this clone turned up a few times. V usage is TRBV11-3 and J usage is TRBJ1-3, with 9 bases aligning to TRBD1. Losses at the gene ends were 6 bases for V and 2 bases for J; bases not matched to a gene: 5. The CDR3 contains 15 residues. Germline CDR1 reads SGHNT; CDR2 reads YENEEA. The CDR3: CASRLGQGPGNTIYF. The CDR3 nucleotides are TGTGCCAGCAGACTGGGACAGGGACCTGGAAACACCATATATTTT.

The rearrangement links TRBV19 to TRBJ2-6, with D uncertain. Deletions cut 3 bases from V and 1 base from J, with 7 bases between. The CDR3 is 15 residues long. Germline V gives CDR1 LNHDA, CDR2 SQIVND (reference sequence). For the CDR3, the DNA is TGTGCCAGTAGTATTTCCTGGTCTGGGGCCAACGTCCTGACTTTC. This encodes CASSISWSGANVLTF. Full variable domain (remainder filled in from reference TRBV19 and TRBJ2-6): DGGITQSPKYLFRKEGQNVTLSCEQNLNHDAMYWYRQDPGQGLRLIYYSQIVNDFQKGDIAEGYSVSREKKESFPLTVTSAQKNPTAFYLCASSISWSGANVLTFGAGSRLTVL.

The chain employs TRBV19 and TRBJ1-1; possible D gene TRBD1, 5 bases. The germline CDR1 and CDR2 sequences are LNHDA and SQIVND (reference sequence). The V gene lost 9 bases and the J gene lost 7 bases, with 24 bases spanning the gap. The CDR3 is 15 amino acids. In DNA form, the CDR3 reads TGTGCCAGCTCCCGAGGAGGGGTCAGTTACCTTGAAGCTTTCTTT. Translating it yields CASSRGGVSYLEAFF.

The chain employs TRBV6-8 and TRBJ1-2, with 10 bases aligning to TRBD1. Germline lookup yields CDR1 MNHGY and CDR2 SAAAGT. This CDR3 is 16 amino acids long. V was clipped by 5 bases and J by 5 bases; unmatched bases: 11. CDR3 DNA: TGTGCCAGCAGTGATCAGTCGACAGGGGGCGGATATGGCTACACCTTC. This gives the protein CASSDQSTGGGYGYTF.

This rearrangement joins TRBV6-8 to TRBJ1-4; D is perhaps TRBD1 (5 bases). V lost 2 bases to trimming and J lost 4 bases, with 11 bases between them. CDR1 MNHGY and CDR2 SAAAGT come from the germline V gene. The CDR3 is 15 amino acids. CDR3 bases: TGTGCCAGCAGTTACGGCGGGGGAAATAATGAAAAACTGTTTTTT. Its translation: CASSYGGGNNEKLFF.

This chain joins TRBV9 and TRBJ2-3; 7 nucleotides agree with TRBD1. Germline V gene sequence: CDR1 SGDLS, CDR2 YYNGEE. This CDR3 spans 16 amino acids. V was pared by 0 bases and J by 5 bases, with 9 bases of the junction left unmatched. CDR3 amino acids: CASSVEGRGRGDTQYF. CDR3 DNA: TGTGCCAGCAGCGTAGAAGGCAGGGGGAGAGGAGATACGCAGTATTTT.

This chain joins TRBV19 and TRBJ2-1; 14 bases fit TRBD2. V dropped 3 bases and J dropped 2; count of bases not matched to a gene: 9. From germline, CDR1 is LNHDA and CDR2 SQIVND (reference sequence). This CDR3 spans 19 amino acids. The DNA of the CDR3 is TGTGCCAGTAGTATTTCCGGGACTAGCGGGAGAAAACCCTACAATGAGCAGTTCTTC. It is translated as CASSISGTSGRKPYNEQFF.